The 2 T cell receptor beta chains below all came from one sample that was sequenced in a study of regulatory and conventional T cells in RAG deficiency. Method: immunoSEQ multiplex PCR; TCRdb's copy keeps in-frame clones and lacks some. This sample has about 5,700 clones; around 93% occur once, and the top ten carry approximately 53%. The sequenced sample was CD8+ T cells sorted from blood. These TCRs come from a human donor with RAG deficiency presenting as severe combined immunodeficiency.

This chain connects TRBV25-1 to TRBJ2-5; TRBD1 agrees at 8 bases. Germline loops: CDR1 MGHDK, CDR2 SYGVNS. The V and J ends lost 7 bases and 3 bases, in that order; junction bases with no gene match: 4. The CDR3 has 13 amino acids. This CDR3 is CASKLTGEETQYF. The CDR3 DNA follows: TGTGCCAGCAAATTGACAGGGGAAGAGACCCAGTACTTC.

The chain employs TRBV19 and TRBJ2-1, with TRBD2 matching 7 bases. The length of the CDR3 is 12 residues. V lost 11 bases, J lost 6 bases, and 7 bases stayed unmatched. Germline values: CDR1 LNHDA, CDR2 SQIVND (reference sequence). The CDR3 nucleotides are TGTGCCTCCAACGGGGAGGGCAATGAGCAGTTCTTC. It translates to CASNGEGNEQFF.